This TCR beta chain originates from a study of T cells after yellow fever vaccination (dated by TCRdb to the late 2010s). In the study overall: Memory subsets (EM, EMRA, CM and Tscm) were sorted on a BD FACS Aria III using CD3, CD45RA, CCR7 and CD95 staining. Libraries from fractions with low cell numbers were prepared with the SMART-Seq v4 Ultra Low Input RNA kit. The cohort comprised two healthy male donors, one aged 18 to 29 and one aged 30 to 39 years. Sorting of memory subsets took place on days 0, 15 and 45 and at 18 months after primary vaccination, as well as on days 0, 15 and 45 after the 30-year booster. To track T-cell clones before and after primary and booster YFV17D yellow fever vaccination, bulk TCR alpha and beta repertoires were sequenced longitudinally. Blood was collected at multiple timepoints before and after primary and secondary immunization, and bulk PBMC replicates and cell subsets were isolated. The study at large found these results: Because abundant contaminating clonotypes from the bulk population could be contained in FACS-sorted repertoires, computational filtering was required. Because the study included only a couple of donors, the extent to which the findings can be generalized is limited. Compared with the primary T-cell response, the secondary T-cell response was faster but weaker, reaching its peak on day 5 rather than on day 15. Most clones expanded after primary vaccination (approximately 95% of CD4 and roughly 90% of CD8) were re-detected after the booster, suggesting that broad memory maintenance occurred. A small share of clonotypes occurred in both CD4 and CD8 compartments, likely arising from convergent recombination. In the sorted memory subsets on day 0, nearly all vaccine-responding clonotypes were below the level of detection.

Synthesis of TCR cDNA relied on 5'RACE template switching, a step that introduced a universal primer site along with unique molecular identifiers. cDNA synthesis was primed from both the TCR alpha and TCR beta constant segments. Libraries were amplified in two PCR steps, with sample barcodes and sequencing adapters added in the second step. Sequencing of the libraries was done on either Illumina HiSeq 2500 (2x100 bp) or NovaSeq (2x150 bp). Under the source paper's analysis protocol: Demultiplexing of reads and collapsing into UMI consensus sequences were performed with MIGEC, and V(D)J alignment was carried out with MiXCR. Using edgeR on replicate PBMC samples, clonotypes were called vaccine-responding if FDR was below 0.01 and the log2 fold change was above 5 up to day 15. Each bulk clonotype was labeled CD4 or CD8 based on which sequenced repertoire, CD4 or CD8, contained the clonotype at higher abundance. Clonotype frequencies in memory subsets were weighted by FACS-sorted cell numbers to estimate each clone's distribution across memory phenotypes. TCRdb redid the processing of the public reads, applying fastp at Q25 and MiXCR, and retained in-frame beta chains. Every CDR3 protein is listed once, alongside the most common genes and DNA of its rows. It is TCRdb's table, rather than the study itself, that gives the V and J calls and clone size. This sample holds 40,000 to 50,000 distinct CDR3 sequences; around 6.5% were observed only once. The leading ten clones occupy 10% of the sample.

This clonotype has a count of ten or more. No much larger clone is present one base from it, and per-base qualities are unavailable. V sheds 0 bases and J sheds 0 bases, leaving 9 bases between their ends. In the germline V gene, CDR1 corresponds to SGHRS and CDR2 to YFSETQ. Including the terminal cysteine and phenylalanine, the CDR3 comprises 15 residues. CDR3 DNA only is kept here, 45 bases in frame from base 1. The treatment or condition label of this sample denotes: live attenuated yellow fever vaccine strain. PBMCs were isolated from peripheral blood using a standard Ficoll-Paque protocol. The RNeasy Micro Kit was used to extract RNA from sorted memory subsets.

The sample was PBMCs, either bulk or a sorted T-cell subset (CD4+, CD8+, memory, or dextramer-sorted; not recorded which), taken 45 days after the yellow fever booster vaccination. This receptor was identified in a man aged 30-40 years who received the YFV17D yellow fever vaccine. Recombination linked TRBV5-1 to TRBJ1-1; no confident D gene assignment can be made. The nucleotides read TGCGCCAGCAGCTTGGGGGAACCAATGAACACTGAAGCTTTCTTT. Protein translation: CASSLGEPMNTEAFF. Where the CDR3 stops, the reference TRBV5-1 and TRBJ1-1 genes take over; the full variable domain is KAGVTQTPRYLIKTRGQQVTLSCSPISGHRSVSWYQQTPGQGLQFLFEYFSETQRNKGNFPGRFSGRQFSNSRSEMNVSTLELGDSALYLCASSLGEPMNTEAFFGQGTRLTVV.